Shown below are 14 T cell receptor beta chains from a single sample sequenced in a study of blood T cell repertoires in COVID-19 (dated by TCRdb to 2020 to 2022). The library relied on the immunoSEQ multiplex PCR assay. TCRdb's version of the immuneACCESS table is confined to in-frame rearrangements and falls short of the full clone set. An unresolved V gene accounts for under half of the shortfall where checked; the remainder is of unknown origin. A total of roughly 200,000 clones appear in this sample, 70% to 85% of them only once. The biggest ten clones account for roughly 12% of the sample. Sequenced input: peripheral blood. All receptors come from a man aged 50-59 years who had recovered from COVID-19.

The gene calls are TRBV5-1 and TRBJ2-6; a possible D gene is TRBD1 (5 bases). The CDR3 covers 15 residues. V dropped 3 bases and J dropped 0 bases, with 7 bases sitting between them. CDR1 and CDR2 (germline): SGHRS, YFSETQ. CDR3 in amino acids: CASSSTVSGANVLTF. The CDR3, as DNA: TGCGCCAGCAGCTCGACAGTCTCTGGGGCCAACGTCCTGACTTTC.

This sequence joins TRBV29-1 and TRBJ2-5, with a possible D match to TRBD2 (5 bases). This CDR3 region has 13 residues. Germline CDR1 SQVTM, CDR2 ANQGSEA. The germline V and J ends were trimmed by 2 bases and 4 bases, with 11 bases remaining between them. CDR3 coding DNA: TGCAGCGTTGAATCTCCTAGCAGAGAGACCCAGTACTTC. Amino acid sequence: CSVESPSRETQYF.

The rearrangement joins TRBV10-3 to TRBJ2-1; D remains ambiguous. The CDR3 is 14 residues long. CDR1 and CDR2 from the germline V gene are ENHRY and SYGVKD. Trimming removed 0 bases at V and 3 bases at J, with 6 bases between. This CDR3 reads CAISESGLYNEQFF. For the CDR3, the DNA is TGTGCCATCAGTGAGTCGGGCCTCTACAATGAGCAGTTCTTC.

The CDR3 DNA reads as TGTGCCAGCAGCCGAGCGGGAGCGAACACCGGGGAGCTGTTTTTT. This sequence encodes CASSRAGANTGELFF. The rearrangement links TRBV6-5 to TRBJ2-2; 8 nucleotides align to TRBD2. Germline-derived CDR1 and CDR2 are MNHEY and SVGAGI. This CDR3 is built from 15 residues. V lost 6 bases and J lost 0; bases outside the gene matches: 3.

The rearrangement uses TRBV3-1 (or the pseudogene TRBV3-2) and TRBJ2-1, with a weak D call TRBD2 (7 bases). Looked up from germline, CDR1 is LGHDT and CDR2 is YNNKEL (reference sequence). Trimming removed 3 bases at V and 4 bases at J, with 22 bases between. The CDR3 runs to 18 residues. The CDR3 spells CASSHQGGGREGYNEQFF. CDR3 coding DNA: TGTGCCAGCAGCCACCAAGGGGGAGGGCGGGAAGGTTACAATGAGCAGTTCTTC.

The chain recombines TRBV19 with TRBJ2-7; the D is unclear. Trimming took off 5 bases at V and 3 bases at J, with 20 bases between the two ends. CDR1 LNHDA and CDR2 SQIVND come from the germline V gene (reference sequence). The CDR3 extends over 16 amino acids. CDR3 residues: CASSPPPSSLGYEQYF. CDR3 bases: TGTGCCAGTAGTCCACCCCCCAGCTCCCTAGGCTACGAGCAGTACTTC.

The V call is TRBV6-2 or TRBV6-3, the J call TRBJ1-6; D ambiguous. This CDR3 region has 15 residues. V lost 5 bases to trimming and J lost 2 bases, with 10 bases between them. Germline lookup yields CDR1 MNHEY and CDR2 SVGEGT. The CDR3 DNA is TGTGCCAGCAGTACCGGCGGGGCCTATAATTCACCCCTCCACTTT. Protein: CASSTGGAYNSPLHF.

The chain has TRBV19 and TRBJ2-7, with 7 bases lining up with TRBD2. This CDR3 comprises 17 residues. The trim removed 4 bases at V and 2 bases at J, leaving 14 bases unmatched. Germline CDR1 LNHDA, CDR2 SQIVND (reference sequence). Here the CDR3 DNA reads TGTGCCAGTAGTAACGCAGGGACGACGGCGGGAGCCTACGAGCAGTACTTC. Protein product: CASSNAGTTAGAYEQYF.

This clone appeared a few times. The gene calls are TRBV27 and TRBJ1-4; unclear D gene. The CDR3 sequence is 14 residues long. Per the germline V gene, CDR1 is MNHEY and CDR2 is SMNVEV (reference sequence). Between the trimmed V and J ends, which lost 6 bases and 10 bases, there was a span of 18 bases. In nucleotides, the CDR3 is TGTGCCAGCAGAGAAGACACGACGGGGATAAAACTGTTTTTT. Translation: CASREDTTGIKLFF.

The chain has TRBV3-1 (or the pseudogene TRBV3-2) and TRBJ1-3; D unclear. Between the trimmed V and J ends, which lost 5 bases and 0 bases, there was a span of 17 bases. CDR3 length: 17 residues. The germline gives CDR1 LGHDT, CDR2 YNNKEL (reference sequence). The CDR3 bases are TGTGCCAGCAGCAATTCCCTCTACGCGCACTCTGGAAACACCATATATTTT. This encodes CASSNSLYAHSGNTIYF.

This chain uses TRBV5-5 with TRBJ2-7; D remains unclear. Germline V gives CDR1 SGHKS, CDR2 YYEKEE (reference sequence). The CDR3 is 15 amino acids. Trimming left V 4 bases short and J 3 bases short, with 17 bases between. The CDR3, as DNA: TGTGCCAGCAGCGGCCTGGGCCAAGCCTTCTACGAGCAGTACTTC. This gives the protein CASSGLGQAFYEQYF. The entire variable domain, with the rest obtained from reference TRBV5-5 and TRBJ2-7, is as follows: DAGVTQSPTHLIKTRGQQVTLRCSPISGHKSVSWYQQVLGQGPQFIFQYYEKEERGRGNFPDRFSARQFPNYSSELNVNALLLGDSALYLCASSGLGQAFYEQYFGPGTRLTVT.

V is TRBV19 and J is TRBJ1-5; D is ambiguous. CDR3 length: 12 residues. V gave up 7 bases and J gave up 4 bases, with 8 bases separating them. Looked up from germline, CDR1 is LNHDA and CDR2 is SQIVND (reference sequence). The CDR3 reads CASMEGNQPQHF. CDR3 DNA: TGTGCCAGTATGGAGGGTAATCAGCCCCAGCATTTT.

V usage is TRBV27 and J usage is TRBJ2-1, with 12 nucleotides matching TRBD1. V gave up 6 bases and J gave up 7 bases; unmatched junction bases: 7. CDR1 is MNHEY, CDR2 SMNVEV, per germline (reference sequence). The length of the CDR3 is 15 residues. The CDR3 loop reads CASSSGQGAFNEQFF. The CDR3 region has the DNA TGTGCCAGCAGCTCGGGACAGGGGGCGTTTAATGAGCAGTTCTTC.

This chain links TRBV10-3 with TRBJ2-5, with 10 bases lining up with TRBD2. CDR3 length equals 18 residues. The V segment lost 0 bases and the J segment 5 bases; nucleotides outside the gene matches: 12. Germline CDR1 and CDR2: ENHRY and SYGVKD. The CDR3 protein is CAISESKGRAGGLETQYF. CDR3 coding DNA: TGTGCCATCAGTGAGTCTAAAGGTCGAGCGGGAGGGCTGGAGACCCAGTACTTC.